This record covers a single TCR beta chain. Its antigen remains unknown. A library of TCRbeta sequences, prepared with unique molecular identifiers, was generated. One entry per CDR3 protein results from TCRdb running MiXCR on the PCR reads. Of around 250,000 distinct CDR3 sequences listed, about 23% were seen once; the top ten hold around 2.5%. The record originates from a study of T-cell reconstitution after alpha-beta-depleted transplantation in children. Study findings and constraints: One year post-transplant, T-cell counts and diversity were largely derived from T cells produced anew. Elevated TCRbeta diversity at day 60 was traced, in some patients, to surviving recipient T cells and thymic progenitors. Reportedly, alpha-beta T cells present about two months post-transplant originated from several hundred expanded clones of graft origin.

Germline-derived CDR1 and CDR2 are MNHEY and SVGEGT. The CDR3 runs 13 residues. Trimming cost V 2 bases and J 4 bases, with 8 bases left between them. Here the sequenced sample was PBMCs, taken before TCRalphabeta/CD19-depleted stem cell transplant. The chain is built from TRBV6-2 or TRBV6-3 and TRBJ2-5; tentative D call: TRBD1 (5 bases). The TCR was taken from a girl aged 2 to 9 with Fanconi anemia, due to receive a stem cell transplant. DNA for the CDR3: TGTGCCAGCAGTTACACAGGAGTAGAGACCCAGTACTTC. Its protein is CASSYTGVETQYF.